Given below is one TCR beta chain in context. The target of this receptor is not known. One end of the junction does not line up with germline, which may come from a read error. Libraries came from PCR. The reads were generated on an Illumina HiSeq 4000. High-throughput sequencing was used to profile the TCR beta-chain CDR3 region of every patient. Regarding the original processing steps: A classifier to discriminate distant-metastatic papillary thyroid cancer patients was built from CDR3 differences across clinicopathological groups. The Shannon index was used to assess repertoire diversity, and the Morisita-Horn index was used to assess tumor-blood repertoire similarity. Using fastp at Q25 and MiXCR, TCRdb reprocessed the public reads and kept productive beta chains. The V and J calls come from TCRdb's annotation, not from the publication. This sample gives about 27,000 clones in total; around 16% of them show up just once. The top ten clonotypes cover approximately 14% of the sample.

The CDR3 runs 14 amino acids, cysteine and phenylalanine included. Only the CDR3 region is kept as DNA, spanning 42 bases read in frame from base 1. CDR1 LGHNA and CDR2 YNFKEQ are derived from the germline V gene. None of the patients had been given any treatment before thyroid surgery. Patient clinical samples collected from the early 2010s to the late 2010s were retrospectively analysed using T-cell receptor beta sequencing. The data belong to a study of metastatic and nonmetastatic thyroid tumors (dated by TCRdb to 2020 to 2021). About the investigation overall: The researchers compared repertoires between peripheral blood samples and tumor or nodule tissue samples from patients with malignant or benign thyroid disease.

General conclusions and limits of the study: TCR beta diversity was reported as significantly higher in malignant tumors than in benign nodules, in both blood and tumor samples.

Input material: blood. This receptor chain uses TRBV4-2 and TRBJ2-7, and possibly TRBD2, on 5 matching bases. The sequence was obtained from a male donor with papillary thyroid cancer or a benign thyroid nodule (not recorded which). Some clones in this sample may be carry-over from other donors' samples. In nucleotides, the sequence is TGTGCCAGCTGCCAACTAGGCATAGGCAACGAGCAGTACTTC. Translated, it reads CASCQLGIGNEQYF.